This T cell receptor beta chain was found in a study of OX40 agonist ivuxolimab in advanced cancers. Study in general: Every patient in dose escalation had hepatocellular carcinoma, melanoma, renal cell or head and neck cancer. Whole-study findings and limits: Among the lowest peripheral clonal expansion occurred in 0.1-3.0 mg/kg partial responders.

Measured with immunoSEQ multiplex PCR; TCRdb has only the in-frame clones, and not every one. The sample shows roughly 48,000 clones, 84% of them seen only once. Trimming stripped 4 bases from V and 5 bases from J, with 15 bases between. This CDR3 region has 14 residues. Germline CDR1 SGDLS, CDR2 YYNGEE. About this clone: As yet, its antigen is unknown.

The origin of this receptor is an adult with an advanced solid tumor such as melanoma, head and neck, liver or kidney cancer. This sequence joins TRBV9 and TRBJ2-5; D may be TRBD2 (6 bases). Sequenced material: CD4+ or CD8+ T cells sorted from blood, taken in a trial of the OX40 agonist ivuxolimab. This chain's CDR3 is CASSYRLVGETQYF. The CDR3 nucleotides read TGTGCCAGCAGCTACCGACTAGTAGGGGAGACCCAGTACTTC. Looking up the rest from reference TRBV9 and TRBJ2-5 gives the full variable domain: DSGVTQTPKHLITATGQRVTLRCSPRSGDLSVYWYQQSLDQGLQFLIQYYNGEERAKGNILERFSAQQFPDLHSELNLSSLELGDSALYFCASSYRLVGETQYFGPGTRLLVL.